The source of this TCR beta chain is a study of blood T cell repertoires in COVID-19 (dated by TCRdb to about 2020). As for the study more broadly: Recovered participants in ImmuneRACE Cohort 3 were defined as having two consecutive negative NP/OP PCR tests, clearance from a healthcare professional, or resolution of symptoms. The collaborator samples originated in the United States, Italy and Spain and spanned the acute and convalescent phases of COVID-19. The prospective study material was composed of cDNA or gDNA derived from T cells, B-cell-depleted T cells, or PBMCs. The dataset comprised deeply sampled blood TCRbeta repertoires from subjects exposed to, actively infected with, or recovered from COVID-19. A freely available public database, intended as a resource for researchers studying the immune response to SARS-CoV-2, is where the repertoires were released. The samples were drawn from the first 160 participants of the ongoing ImmuneRACE study and from under 1,500 subjects provided by 6 global collaborators. Nearly every sample came with metadata listing a de-identified subject ID, COVID-19 status, age in years and sex. Where available, HLA class I and class II types were obtained from metadata supplied by the sample provider rather than from assay-based typing. The paper as a whole reports these results and caveats: How much clinical and demographic metadata was included differed by source and by participant, and the metadata was provided uncurated.

Participants in the prospective study were aged roughly 18 to 100 years, lived in more than 20 United States geographic areas, and enrolled through a virtual design. Cohort assignment in the prospective study relied on participant-reported clinical history from a screening survey and a study questionnaire. In the prospective study, whole blood, serum and a nasopharyngeal or oropharyngeal swab were collected from each participant by mobile phlebotomists. Over an approximately 2-month period, participants in the prospective study had the option of providing additional blood draws and questionnaires. Before DNA extraction, blood samples from the prospective study were shipped at room temperature or frozen. Remarks on this clone: The antigen this receptor binds is unknown. Base qualities are not provided; no much larger clone lies one nucleotide away.

TCRbeta CDR3 regions were amplified from genomic DNA using the immunoSEQ Assay, a bias-controlled multiplex PCR. As for how the authors treated the data: The number of nucleated cells in each sample was estimated from the amplification of reference gene primers within the assay. Sequence reads were collapsed and filtered to measure the absolute abundance of every unique TCRbeta CDR3 rearrangement. For each sample, productive Simpson clonality was calculated by taking the square root of Simpson's diversity index across productive rearrangements. Here the immuneACCESS table is served through TCRdb, limited to in-frame sequences with V and J called. Missing clones are a known gap in these copies; in checked studies unresolved V genes cover under half, and the rest lacks a known reason. V, J and clone size are those of that table, while D and trimming were read from the DNA. The sample table holds 200,000 or so clones, of which about nine tenths were seen once. Jointly, the top ten make up roughly 7.1% of the sample.

Sequencing used PBMCs or T cells enriched from blood (not recorded which). The receptor comes from a man in his thirties or forties in a cohort exposed to, infected with or recovered from COVID-19 (not recorded which).

The CDR3 in this case is CASSLGTTSYEQYF. In nucleotides, the sequence is TGTGCCAGCAGCTTAGGGACTACCAGCTACGAGCAGTACTTC. Recombination linked TRBV11-2 to TRBJ2-7; TRBD2 is possibly the D segment (6 matching bases). From the cysteine up to the phenylalanine, the CDR3 has a length of 14 residues. Only the CDR3 region is kept as DNA, spanning 42 bases read in frame from base 1. V is reduced by 1 base and J by 3 bases, leaving a spacing of 10 bases between them. From a lookup of the germline V gene, CDR1 and CDR2 are SGHAT and FQNNGV.